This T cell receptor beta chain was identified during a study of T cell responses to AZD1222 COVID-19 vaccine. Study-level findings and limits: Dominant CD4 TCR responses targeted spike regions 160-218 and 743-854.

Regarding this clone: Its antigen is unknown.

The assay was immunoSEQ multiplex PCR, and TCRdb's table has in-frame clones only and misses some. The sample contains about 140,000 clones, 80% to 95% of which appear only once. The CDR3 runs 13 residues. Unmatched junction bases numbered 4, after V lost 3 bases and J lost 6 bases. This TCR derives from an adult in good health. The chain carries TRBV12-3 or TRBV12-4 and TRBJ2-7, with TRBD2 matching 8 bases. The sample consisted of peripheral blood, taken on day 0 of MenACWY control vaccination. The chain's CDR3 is CASSFREGSEQYF. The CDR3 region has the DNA TGTGCCAGCAGTTTCCGGGAGGGGTCCGAGCAGTACTTC.